These 9 T cell receptor beta chains were sequenced from one sample in a study of OX40 agonist ivuxolimab in advanced cancers. Measured with immunoSEQ multiplex PCR; TCRdb has only the in-frame clones, and not every one. The table shows 35,000 to 55,000 clones, with roughly four fifths occurring only once. The sample here was CD4+ or CD8+ T cells sorted from blood, taken in a trial of the OX40 agonist ivuxolimab. The receptor source for this set is an adult with an advanced solid tumor such as melanoma, head and neck, liver or kidney cancer.

The V call is TRBV7-9, the J call TRBJ2-7; the D is unclear. The germline CDR1 and CDR2 sequences are SEHNR and FQNEAQ (reference sequence). CDR3 length equals 13 residues. V dropped 4 bases and J dropped 2 bases, with 9 bases sitting between them. Here the CDR3 reads CASSYSNTYEQYF. As DNA, the CDR3 is TGTGCCAGCAGCTACAGTAACACCTACGAGCAGTACTTC.

The gene calls are TRBV19 and TRBJ1-2; a weak D match, TRBD1 (6 bases). The germline CDR1 and CDR2 sequences are LNHDA and SQIVND (reference sequence). The germline V and J ends were trimmed by 6 bases and 6 bases, with 14 bases remaining between them. The CDR3 consists of 13 residues. CDR3 nucleotide sequence: TGTGCCAGTAGCCCCGGACAGCGTAATGGCTACACCTTC. Translating it yields CASSPGQRNGYTF.

The chain is built from TRBV29-1 and TRBJ2-7, with D hard to call. The CDR3 covers 11 residues. The germline V and J ends were trimmed by 7 bases and 4 bases, with 11 bases remaining between them. Germline CDR1 SQVTM, CDR2 ANQGSEA. CDR3 in amino acids: CSAARGYEQYF. CDR3 bases: TGCAGCGCCGCGCGCGGTTACGAGCAGTACTTC.

This clone was seen a handful of times. The V and J genes are TRBV4-1 and TRBJ1-2; D perhaps matches TRBD1 (6 bases). Trimming stripped 0 bases from V and 1 base from J, with 27 bases between. This CDR3 region has 21 residues. Germline lookup yields CDR1 MGHRA and CDR2 YSYEKL. CDR3 region: CASSQDGPREQGRYGNYGYTF. The CDR3 coding sequence is TGCGCCAGCAGCCAAGATGGTCCCAGGGAACAGGGCCGCTATGGTAACTATGGCTACACCTTC.

The sample holds one count of this clone. V usage is TRBV28 and J usage is TRBJ2-7; 7 bases agree with TRBD1. The CDR3 extends over 11 amino acids. Trimming at V came to 4 bases and at J to 12 bases, leaving 6 bases not matched to a gene. Germline V gene sequence: CDR1 MDHEN, CDR2 SYDVKM. Written as DNA, the CDR3 is TGTGCCAGCAGTTCTAACAGGGGCCGGTACTTC. Amino acid sequence: CASSSNRGRYF. The variable domain in full, completed from reference TRBV28 and TRBJ2-7, reads DVKVTQSSRYLVKRTGEKVFLECVQDMDHENMFWYRQDPGLGLRLIYFSYDVKMKEKGDIPEGYSVSREKKERFSLILESASTNQTSMYLCASSSNRGRYFGPGTRLTVT.

This rearrangement joins TRBV10-2 to TRBJ1-3; D might be TRBD1 (5 bases). The length of the CDR3 is 17 residues. Germline V gene lookup returns CDR1 WSHSY and CDR2 SAAADI. Trimming stripped 3 bases from V and 2 bases from J, with 17 bases between. The chain's CDR3 is CASSDTSGRVAGNTIYF. DNA of the CDR3: TGCGCCAGCAGTGATACTAGCGGCAGGGTTGCTGGAAACACCATATATTTT.

The chain uses TRBV27 and TRBJ1-5; 10 bases are a match to TRBD1. There are 18 residues in the CDR3. V gave up 5 bases and J gave up 1 base; unmatched junction bases: 11. CDR1 and CDR2 from the germline V gene are MNHEY and SMNVEV (reference sequence). The CDR3 sequence is CASSPNRDRGSSNQPQHF. The CDR3, as DNA: TGTGCCAGCAGTCCTAACCGGGACAGGGGAAGCAGCAATCAGCCCCAGCATTTT.

This chain links TRBV29-1 with TRBJ2-1; 9 bases are shared with TRBD1. Trimming took 1 base from V and 9 from J; bases not matched to a gene: 13. The germline V gene has CDR1 SQVTM and CDR2 ANQGSEA. The CDR3 has 16 amino acids. The DNA for the CDR3 is TGCAGCGTTGAAGGGGGGACAGGGAGAGGGTTTGGTGAGCAGTTCTTC. As protein: CSVEGGTGRGFGEQFF.

The gene calls are TRBV18 and TRBJ2-1; TRBD2 agrees at 9 bases. Germline lookup yields CDR1 KGHSH and CDR2 LQKENI. The CDR3 runs to 16 residues. J was trimmed by 4 bases and V by 1 base; bases with no gene match: 5. This chain's CDR3 is CASSPRTSAPYNEQFF. CDR3 DNA sequence: TGTGCCAGCTCACCACGGACTAGCGCCCCGTACAATGAGCAGTTCTTC.